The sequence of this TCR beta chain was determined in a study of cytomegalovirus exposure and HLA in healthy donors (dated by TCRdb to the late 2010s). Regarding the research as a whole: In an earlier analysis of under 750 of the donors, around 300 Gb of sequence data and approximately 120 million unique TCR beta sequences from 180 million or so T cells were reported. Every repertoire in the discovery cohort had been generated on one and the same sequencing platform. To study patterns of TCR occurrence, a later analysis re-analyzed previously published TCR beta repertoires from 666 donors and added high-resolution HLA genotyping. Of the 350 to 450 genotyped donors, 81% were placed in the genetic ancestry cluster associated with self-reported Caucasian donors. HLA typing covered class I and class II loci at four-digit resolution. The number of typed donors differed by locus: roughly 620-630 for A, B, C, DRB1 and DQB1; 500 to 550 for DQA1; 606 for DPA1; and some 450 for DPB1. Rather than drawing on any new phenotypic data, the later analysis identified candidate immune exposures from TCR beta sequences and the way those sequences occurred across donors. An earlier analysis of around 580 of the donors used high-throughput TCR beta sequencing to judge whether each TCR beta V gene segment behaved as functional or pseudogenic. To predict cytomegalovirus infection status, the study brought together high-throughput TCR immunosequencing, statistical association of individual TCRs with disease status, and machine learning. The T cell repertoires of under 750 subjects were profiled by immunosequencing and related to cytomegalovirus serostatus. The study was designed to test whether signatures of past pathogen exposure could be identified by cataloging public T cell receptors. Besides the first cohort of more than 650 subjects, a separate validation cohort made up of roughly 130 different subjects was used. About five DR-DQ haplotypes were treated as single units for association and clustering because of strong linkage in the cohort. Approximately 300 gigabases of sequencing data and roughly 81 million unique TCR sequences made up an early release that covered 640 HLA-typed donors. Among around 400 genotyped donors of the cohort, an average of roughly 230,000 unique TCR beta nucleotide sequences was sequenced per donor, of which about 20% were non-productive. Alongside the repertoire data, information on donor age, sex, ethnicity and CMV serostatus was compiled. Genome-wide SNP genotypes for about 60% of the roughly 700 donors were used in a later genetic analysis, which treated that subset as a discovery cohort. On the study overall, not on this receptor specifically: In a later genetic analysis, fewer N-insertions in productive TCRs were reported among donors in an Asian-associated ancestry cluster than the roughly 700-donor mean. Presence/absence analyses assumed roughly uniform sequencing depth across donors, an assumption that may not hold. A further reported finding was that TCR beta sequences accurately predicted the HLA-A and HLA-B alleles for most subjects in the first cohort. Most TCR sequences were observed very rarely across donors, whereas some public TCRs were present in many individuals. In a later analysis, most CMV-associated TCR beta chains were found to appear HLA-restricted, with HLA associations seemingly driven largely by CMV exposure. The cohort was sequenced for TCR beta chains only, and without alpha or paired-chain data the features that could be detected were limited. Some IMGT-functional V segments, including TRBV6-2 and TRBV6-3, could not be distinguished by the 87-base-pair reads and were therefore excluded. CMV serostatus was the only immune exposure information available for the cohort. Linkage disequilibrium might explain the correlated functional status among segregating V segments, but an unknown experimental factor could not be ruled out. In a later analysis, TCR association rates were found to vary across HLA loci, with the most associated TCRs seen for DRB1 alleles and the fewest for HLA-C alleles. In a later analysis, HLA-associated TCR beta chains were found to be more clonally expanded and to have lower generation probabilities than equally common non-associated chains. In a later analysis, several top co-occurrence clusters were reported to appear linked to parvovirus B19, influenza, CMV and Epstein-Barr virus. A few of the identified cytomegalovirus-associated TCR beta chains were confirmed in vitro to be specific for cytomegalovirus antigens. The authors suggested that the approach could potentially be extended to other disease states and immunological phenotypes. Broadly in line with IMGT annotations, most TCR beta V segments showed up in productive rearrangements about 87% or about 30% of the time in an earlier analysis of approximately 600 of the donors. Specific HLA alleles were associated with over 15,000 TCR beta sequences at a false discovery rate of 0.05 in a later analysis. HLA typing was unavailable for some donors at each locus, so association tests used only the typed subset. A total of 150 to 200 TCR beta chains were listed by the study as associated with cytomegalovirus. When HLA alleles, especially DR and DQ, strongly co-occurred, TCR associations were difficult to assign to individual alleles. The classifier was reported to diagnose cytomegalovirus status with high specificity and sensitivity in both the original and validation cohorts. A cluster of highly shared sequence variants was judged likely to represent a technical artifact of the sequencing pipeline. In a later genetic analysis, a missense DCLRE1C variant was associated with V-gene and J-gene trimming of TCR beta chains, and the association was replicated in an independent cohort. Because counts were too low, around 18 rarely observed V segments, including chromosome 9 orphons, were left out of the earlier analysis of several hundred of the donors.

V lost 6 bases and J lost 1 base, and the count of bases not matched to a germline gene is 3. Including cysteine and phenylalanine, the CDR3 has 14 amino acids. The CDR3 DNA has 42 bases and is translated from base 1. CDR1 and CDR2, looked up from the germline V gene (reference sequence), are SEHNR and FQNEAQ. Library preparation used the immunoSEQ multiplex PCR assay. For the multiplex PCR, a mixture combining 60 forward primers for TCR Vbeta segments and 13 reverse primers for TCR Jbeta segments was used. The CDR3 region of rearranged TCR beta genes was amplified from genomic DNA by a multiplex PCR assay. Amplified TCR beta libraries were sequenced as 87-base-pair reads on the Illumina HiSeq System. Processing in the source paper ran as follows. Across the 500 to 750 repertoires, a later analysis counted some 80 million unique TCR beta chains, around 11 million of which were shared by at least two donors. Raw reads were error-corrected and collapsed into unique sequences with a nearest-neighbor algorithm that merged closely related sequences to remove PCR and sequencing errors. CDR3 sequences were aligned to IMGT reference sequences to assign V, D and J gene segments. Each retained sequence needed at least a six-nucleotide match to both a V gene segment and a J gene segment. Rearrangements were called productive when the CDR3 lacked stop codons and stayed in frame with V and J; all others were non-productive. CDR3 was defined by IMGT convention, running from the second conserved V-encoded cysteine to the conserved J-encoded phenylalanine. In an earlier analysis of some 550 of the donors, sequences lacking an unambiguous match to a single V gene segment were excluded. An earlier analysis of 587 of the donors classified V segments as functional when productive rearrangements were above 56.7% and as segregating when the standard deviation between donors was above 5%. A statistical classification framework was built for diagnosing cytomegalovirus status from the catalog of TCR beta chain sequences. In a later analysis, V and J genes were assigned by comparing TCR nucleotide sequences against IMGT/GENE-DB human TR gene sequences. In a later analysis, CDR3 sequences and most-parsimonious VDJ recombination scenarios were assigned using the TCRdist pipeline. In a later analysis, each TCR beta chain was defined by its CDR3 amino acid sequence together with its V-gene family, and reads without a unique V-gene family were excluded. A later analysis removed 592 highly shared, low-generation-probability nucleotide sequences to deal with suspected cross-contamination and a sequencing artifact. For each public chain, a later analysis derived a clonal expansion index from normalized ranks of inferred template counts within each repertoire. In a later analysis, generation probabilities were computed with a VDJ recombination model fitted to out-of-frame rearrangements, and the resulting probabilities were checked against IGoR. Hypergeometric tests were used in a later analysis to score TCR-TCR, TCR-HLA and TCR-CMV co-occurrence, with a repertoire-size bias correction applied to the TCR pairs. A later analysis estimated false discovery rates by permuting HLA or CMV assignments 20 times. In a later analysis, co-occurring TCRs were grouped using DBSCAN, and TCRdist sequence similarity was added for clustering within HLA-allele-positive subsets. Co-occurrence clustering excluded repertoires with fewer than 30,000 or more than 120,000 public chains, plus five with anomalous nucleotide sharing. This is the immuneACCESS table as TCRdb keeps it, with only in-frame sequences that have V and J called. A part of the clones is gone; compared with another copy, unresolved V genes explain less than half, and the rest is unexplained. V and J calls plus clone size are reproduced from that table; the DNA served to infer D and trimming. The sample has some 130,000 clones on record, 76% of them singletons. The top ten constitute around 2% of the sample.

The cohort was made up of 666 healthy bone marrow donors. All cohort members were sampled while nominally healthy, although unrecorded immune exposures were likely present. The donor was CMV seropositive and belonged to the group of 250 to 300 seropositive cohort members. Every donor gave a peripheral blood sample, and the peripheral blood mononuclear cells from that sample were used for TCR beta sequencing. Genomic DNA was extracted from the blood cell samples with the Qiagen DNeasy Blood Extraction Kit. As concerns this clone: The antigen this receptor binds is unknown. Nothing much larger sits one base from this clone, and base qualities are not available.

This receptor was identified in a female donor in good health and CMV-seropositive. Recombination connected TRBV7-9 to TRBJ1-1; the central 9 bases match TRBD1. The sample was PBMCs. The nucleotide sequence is TGTGCCAGCAGACAGGGACAGGGGAACACTGAAGCTTTCTTT. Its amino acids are CASRQGQGNTEAFF.